The T cell receptor beta chain under discussion was sequenced for a study of siplizumab effects on memory and regulatory T cells (dated by TCRdb to between 2017 and 2020). Looking at the study overall: The study examined how the anti-CD2 antibody siplizumab affects alloreactive T-cell subsets in allogeneic mixed lymphocyte reactions built from human PBMCs. The paper's findings and limits, for the study overall: The cumulative frequency of alloreactive sequences traceable to unstimulated CD4+ memory T cells was significantly reduced by siplizumab. Of the alloreactive CD4+ clones that could be mapped, the Treg-derived share averaged roughly 69% with siplizumab compared with roughly 25% in control reactions. Roughly 75-97% of proliferating CD4+ or CD8+ clones could not be assigned a naive or memory phenotype. Greater diversity appeared to be present in unstimulated naive T cells than in memory T cells, and a substantial contribution to the alloresponse seemed to be made by naive cells. Sequences below about 10^-5 frequency were poorly captured, so only a minor fraction of alloreactive clones could be mapped to unstimulated subsets. Whether proliferating Tregs from siplizumab cultures actually had suppressive function was not functionally confirmed.

About this clone itself: The antigen it binds to is not known. Base-call qualities are not available, and no considerably larger clone is one nucleotide away.

Sequences SGDLS (CDR1) and YYNGEE (CDR2) are obtained from the germline V gene. Trimming at the junction amounts to 3 bases on V and 0 bases on J, and the germline ends lie 9 bases apart. Counted from cysteine to phenylalanine, this CDR3 has 14 amino acids. Here the CDR3 DNA is all that survives: 42 bases in frame from base 1. Sorted unstimulated T cells, along with proliferating T cells recovered from mixed lymphocyte reactions, underwent TCRbeta CDR3 sequencing. Fresh whole blood from some eleven HLA-typed healthy donors was used to isolate PBMCs. Preparation of the library involved the immunoSEQ multiplex PCR assay. The deep sequencing platform assayed around 94,000 TCR templates per sample. Genomic DNA extracted from sorted T cells was used for TCRbeta CDR3 sequencing. From the authors' description of their analysis: The R programming language was used for the clonal analysis of the TCRbeta CDR3 data. Comparing unstimulated samples against CFSE-low samples taken after the reaction was how alloreactive CD4+ and CD8+ clones were defined. By matching sequences to the repertoires of sorted unstimulated Treg and non-Treg cells, each alloreactive CD4+ clone was assigned a regulatory or non-regulatory origin. The table was pulled from immuneACCESS by TCRdb, which kept in-frame rearrangements only. Such tables lose some clones; where checked, under half of the loss comes from unresolved V genes, and the rest has no known cause. V and J calls and clone size come straight from that table; D and trimming were deduced from the DNA. Across this sample there are 100,000 to 120,000 clones, with approximately 94% seen only once. More than 0.3% of the sample belongs to the ten largest clones.

The TCR was taken from a human donor in good health. Sequenced input: CD4+ T cells sorted from blood. This sequence uses TRBV9 and TRBJ2-5, with no confident D gene call. At the DNA level, the sequence is TGTGCCAGCAGCGGGGGTATAGACCAAGAGACCCAGTACTTC. Translation gives CASSGGIDQETQYF.